This T cell receptor (beta chain) was documented in a study of vaccination and CD4 T cells after COVID-19. About the study: Spike peptides, overlapping and drawn from SARS-CoV-2, HCoV-NL63, HCoV-OC43 and HCoV-229E, were used to stimulate cells. Either a CEFX pool, an HIV-1 Nef pool, or no peptide was added to control cultures.

The Oncomine TCR Beta short-read assay was applied to DNA of cultured CD4+ T cells. TCRdb called the PCR reads again in MiXCR, with one record for every CDR3 protein. Of around 15,000 distinct CDR3 sequences in the sample, around 61% were seen once. Treatment of the sample: approximately 9-day PBMC culture with coronavirus spike peptide pools or control peptides (ViraFEST assay). V shed 2 bases and J shed 5 bases, with 10 bases lying between them. CDR3 size: 13 residues. Per the germline V gene, CDR1 is SGHRS and CDR2 is YFSETQ. As for this clonotype: The antigen is not known.

The sequencing input was CD4+ T cells from blood, cultured in vitro. The genes are TRBV5-1 and TRBJ2-5, with a weak D call TRBD1 (5 bases). The clonotype originates from a human donor who had recovered from COVID-19. The CDR3 reads CASSLLGRETQYF. The CDR3 DNA follows: TGCGCCAGCAGCTTACTGGGGCGGGAGACCCAGTACTTC. Complete variable domain (other parts from reference TRBV5-1 and TRBJ2-5): KAGVTQTPRYLIKTRGQQVTLSCSPISGHRSVSWYQQTPGQGLQFLFEYFSETQRNKGNFPGRFSGRQFSNSRSEMNVSTLELGDSALYLCASSLLGRETQYFGPGTRLLVL.